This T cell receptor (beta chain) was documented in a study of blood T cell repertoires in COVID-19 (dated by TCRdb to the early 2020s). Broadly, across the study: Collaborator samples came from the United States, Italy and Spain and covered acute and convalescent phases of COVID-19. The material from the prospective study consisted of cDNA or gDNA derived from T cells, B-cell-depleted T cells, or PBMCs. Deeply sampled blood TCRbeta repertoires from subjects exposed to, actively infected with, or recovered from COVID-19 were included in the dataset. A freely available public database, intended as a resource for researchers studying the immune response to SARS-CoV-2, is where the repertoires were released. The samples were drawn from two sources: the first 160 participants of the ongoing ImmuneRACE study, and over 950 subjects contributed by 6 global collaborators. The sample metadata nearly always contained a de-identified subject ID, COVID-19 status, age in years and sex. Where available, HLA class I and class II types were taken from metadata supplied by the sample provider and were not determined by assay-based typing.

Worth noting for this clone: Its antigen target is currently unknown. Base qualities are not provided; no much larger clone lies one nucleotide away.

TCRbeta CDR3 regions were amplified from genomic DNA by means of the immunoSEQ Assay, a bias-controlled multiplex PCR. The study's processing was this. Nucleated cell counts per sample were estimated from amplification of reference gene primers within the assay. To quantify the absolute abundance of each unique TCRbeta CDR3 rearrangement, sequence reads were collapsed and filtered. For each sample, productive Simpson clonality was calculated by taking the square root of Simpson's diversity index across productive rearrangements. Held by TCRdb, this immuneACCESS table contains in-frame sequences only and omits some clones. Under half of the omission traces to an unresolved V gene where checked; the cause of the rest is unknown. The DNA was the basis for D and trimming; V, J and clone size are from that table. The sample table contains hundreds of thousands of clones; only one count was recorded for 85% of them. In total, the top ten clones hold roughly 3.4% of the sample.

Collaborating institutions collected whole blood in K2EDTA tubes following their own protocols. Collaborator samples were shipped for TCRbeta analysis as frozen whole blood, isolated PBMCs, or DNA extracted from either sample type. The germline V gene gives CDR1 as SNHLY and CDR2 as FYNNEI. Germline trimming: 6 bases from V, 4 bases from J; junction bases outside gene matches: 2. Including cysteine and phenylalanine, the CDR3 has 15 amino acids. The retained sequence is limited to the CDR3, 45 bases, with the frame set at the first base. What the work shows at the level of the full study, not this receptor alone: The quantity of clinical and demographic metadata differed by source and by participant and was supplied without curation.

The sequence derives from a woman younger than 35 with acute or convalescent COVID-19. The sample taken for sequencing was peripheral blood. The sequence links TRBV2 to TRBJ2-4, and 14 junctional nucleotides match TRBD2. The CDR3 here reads CASRGTSGSKNIQYF. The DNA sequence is TGTGCCAGCAGGGGGACTAGCGGGAGTAAAAACATTCAGTACTTC.